This T cell receptor (beta chain) is drawn from a study of blood T cell repertoires in COVID-19. Looking at the study overall: Sites in the United States, Italy and Spain provided acute and convalescent COVID-19 samples. T cells, B-cell-depleted T cells, or PBMCs supplied cDNA or gDNA.

This clone was seen only a few times. CDR1 and CDR2 (germline): SGHDN, FVKESK. CDR3 length: 15 amino acids. The V and J ends lost 4 bases and 1 base respectively, with 13 bases between them. Assignment of participants to cohorts was predicated upon participant-reported clinical history. As processed by the authors: Estimation of nucleated cell counts relied on the amplification of reference gene primers. TCRdb's copy holds only in-frame clones and misses some; the assay was immunoSEQ multiplex PCR. That table is the source of V, J and clone size, and D and trimming were worked out from the DNA. The sample contains over 200,000 clones, about 87% of which appear only once.

The chain joins TRBV14 to TRBJ2-5; D is undetermined. Material for sequencing was PBMCs or T cells enriched from blood (not recorded which). This TCR was sampled from a woman in her 30s who had been exposed to COVID-19. CDR3 sequence reads: CASSRRKTSQETQYF. Written as DNA, the CDR3 is TGTGCCAGCAGCCGACGGAAGACAAGCCAAGAGACCCAGTACTTC.